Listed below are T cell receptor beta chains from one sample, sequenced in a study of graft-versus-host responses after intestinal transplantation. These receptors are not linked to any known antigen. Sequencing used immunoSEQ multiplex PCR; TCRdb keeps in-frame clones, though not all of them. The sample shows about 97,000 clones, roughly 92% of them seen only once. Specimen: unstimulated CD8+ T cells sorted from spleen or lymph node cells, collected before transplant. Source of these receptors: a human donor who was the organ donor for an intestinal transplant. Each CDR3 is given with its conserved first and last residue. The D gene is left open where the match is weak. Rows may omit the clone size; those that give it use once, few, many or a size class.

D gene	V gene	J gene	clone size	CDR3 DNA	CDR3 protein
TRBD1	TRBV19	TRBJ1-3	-	TGTGCCAGTAGTCCCGGGACAGCCAACACCATATATTTT	CASSPGTANTIYF
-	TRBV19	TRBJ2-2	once	TGTGCCAGTACTTATAAGTTCTGGACAGCGAACACCGGGGAGCTGTTTTTT	CASTYKFWTANTGELFF
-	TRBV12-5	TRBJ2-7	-	TGTGCTAGTGGTACGGGACTTACAAACTACGAGCAGTACTTC	CASGTGLTNYEQYF
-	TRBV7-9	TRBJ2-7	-	TGTGCCAGCAGACCAGGGGGGAACTCCTACGAGCAGTACTTC	CASRPGGNSYEQYF
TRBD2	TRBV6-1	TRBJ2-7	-	TGTGCCAGCAGTGAGAGAGCGGGAGTATTTAGAGAGCAGTACTTC	CASSERAGVFREQYF
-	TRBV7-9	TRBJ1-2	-	TGTGCCAGCAGCCATCTTACTCAGGGTGGTGGCTATGGCTACACCTTC	CASSHLTQGGGYGYTF
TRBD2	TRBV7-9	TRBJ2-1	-	TGTGCCAGCAGTTTATTCCCGGGACTAGCGGCCAATGAGCAGTTCTTC	CASSLFPGLAANEQFF
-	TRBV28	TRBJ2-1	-	TGTGCCAGCAGTTCGCCGTGGGGCGGTGAGCAGTTCTTC	CASSSPWGGEQFF
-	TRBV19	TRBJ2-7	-	TGTGCCAGTAGTGGCGGGTCGGAGAGGCCCTACGAGCAGTACTTC	CASSGGSERPYEQYF
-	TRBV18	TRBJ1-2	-	TGTGCCAGCTCACCAATGGGATTGACAGCCCATTGGGGCTATGGCTACACCTTC	CASSPMGLTAHWGYGYTF
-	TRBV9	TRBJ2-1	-	TGTGCCAGCAGCGGTGGCACTAGCCACAATCCCAATGAGCAGTTCTTC	CASSGGTSHNPNEQFF
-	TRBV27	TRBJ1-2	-	TGTGCCAGCAGTCCCGGACAGCTTTTCTATGGCTACACCTTC	CASSPGQLFYGYTF
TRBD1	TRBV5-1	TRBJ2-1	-	TGCGCCAGCAGCTTGCGCCCCGACAGGGGATCCTACAATGAGCAGTTCTTC	CASSLRPDRGSYNEQFF
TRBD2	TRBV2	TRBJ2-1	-	TGTGCCAGCCTAGGGACTAGCGGTCTTTACAATGAGCAGTTCTTC	CASLGTSGLYNEQFF
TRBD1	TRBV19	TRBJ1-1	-	TGTGCCAGTAGTCAGGGGGTCGGTGAAGCTTTCTTT	CASSQGVGEAFF
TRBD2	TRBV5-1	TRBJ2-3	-	TGCGCCAGCAGTCCGATCCCACCGCGGACTAGCGGGAGGGGACCCTACACAGATACGCAGTATTTT	CASSPIPPRTSGRGPYTDTQYF
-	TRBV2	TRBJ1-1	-	TGTGCCAGCAGTGAAGCGCTTCTAAGGTCCCGGGAAGATGCTGGGAACACTGAAGCTTTCTTT	CASSEALLRSREDAGNTEAFF
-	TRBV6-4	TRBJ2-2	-	TGTGCCAGCAGTGACGGGGGGGCGTCCGGGGAGCTGTTTTTT	CASSDGGASGELFF
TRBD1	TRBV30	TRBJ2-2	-	TGTGCCTGGAGTACTACAGGGGAGGAGCTGTTTTTT	CAWSTTGEELFF
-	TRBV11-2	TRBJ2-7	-	TGTGCCAGCTCCCCCCCACAGGATCATTACTACGAGCAGTACTTC	CASSPPQDHYYEQYF
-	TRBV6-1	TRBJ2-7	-	TGTGCCAGCAGTGATTTACCCCAGGGAACCTACGAGCAGTACTTC	CASSDLPQGTYEQYF
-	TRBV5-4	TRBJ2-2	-	TGTGCCAGCAGCTTACCAGGGACCGGGGAGCTGTTTTTT	CASSLPGTGELFF
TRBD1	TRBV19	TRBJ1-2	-	TGTGCCAGTAGTCAAGGGACAGGGAGTGACTATGGCTACACCTTC	CASSQGTGSDYGYTF
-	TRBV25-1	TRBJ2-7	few	TGTGCCAGCAGTCGCGGCCCGTACGAGCAGTACTTC	CASSRGPYEQYF
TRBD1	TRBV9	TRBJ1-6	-	TGTGCCAGCACCACGGGACAGAGCTCCTATAATTCACCCCTCCACTTT	CASTTGQSSYNSPLHF
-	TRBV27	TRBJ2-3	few	TGTGCCAGCAGCCCTAGCACAGATACGCAGTATTTT	CASSPSTDTQYF
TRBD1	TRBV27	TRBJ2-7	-	TGTGCCAGCAGTCCCCTTGCCGGGGACAGGGCAACCTACGAGCAGTACTTC	CASSPLAGDRATYEQYF
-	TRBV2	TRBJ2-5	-	TGTGCCAGCAGTGGAGAGCCTAGCCCGAAGACCCAGTACTTC	CASSGEPSPKTQYF
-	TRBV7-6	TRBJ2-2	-	TGTGCCAGCAGCTTAAGATCCCGTGGGAGCGGGGAGCTGTTTTTT	CASSLRSRGSGELFF
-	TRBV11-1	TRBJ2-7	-	TGTGCCAGCAGCTCCACCTCCGACAGGATCCCCTACGAGCAGTACTTC	CASSSTSDRIPYEQYF
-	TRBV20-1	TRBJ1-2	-	TGCAGTGCTAGAACGGGGGATGGCTACACCTTC	CSARTGDGYTF
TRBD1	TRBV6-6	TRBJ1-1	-	TGTGCCAGCAGAAGTGGGACAGCTCAAGCTTTCTTT	CASRSGTAQAFF
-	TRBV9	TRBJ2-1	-	TGTGCCAGCAGCGTAGGGGCAGACAATGAGCAGTTCTTC	CASSVGADNEQFF
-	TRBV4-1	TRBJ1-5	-	TGCGCCAGCAGCCAAGATAAGGGGGGGCAGCCCCAGCATTTT	CASSQDKGGQPQHF
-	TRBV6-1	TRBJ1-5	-	TGTGCCAGCAGTGAATGGTGGGAGCGTTATAGCAATCAGCCCCAGCATTTT	CASSEWWERYSNQPQHF
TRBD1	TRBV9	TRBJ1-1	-	TGTGCCAGCAGCGCGACAGGGGGCAGTCCTGAAGCTTTCTTT	CASSATGGSPEAFF
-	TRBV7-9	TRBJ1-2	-	TGTGCCAGCAGCTTAGCTGGGAGTGGCTACACCTTC	CASSLAGSGYTF
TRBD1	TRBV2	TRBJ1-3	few	TGTGCCAGCAGGAGGGACAGCAGCTCTGGAAACACCATATATTTT	CASRRDSSSGNTIYF
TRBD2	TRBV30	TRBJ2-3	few	TGTGCCTGGAGTGTACCTAGCGGGGGGTCCACAGATACGCAGTATTTT	CAWSVPSGGSTDTQYF
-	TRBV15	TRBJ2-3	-	TGTGCCACCAGCAGTCAGGGGCAGAGCACAGATACGCAGTATTTT	CATSSQGQSTDTQYF
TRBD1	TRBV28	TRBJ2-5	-	TGTGCCAGCAGTCGAAACAGGGGGAAAGAGACCCAGTACTTC	CASSRNRGKETQYF
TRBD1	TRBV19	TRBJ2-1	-	TGTGCCAGTAATACAGGGGTCAATGAGCAGTTCTTC	CASNTGVNEQFF
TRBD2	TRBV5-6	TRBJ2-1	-	TGTGCCAGCAGCTTGGCCGGGGGGAGGGTGAATGAGCAGTTCTTC	CASSLAGGRVNEQFF
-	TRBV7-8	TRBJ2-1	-	TGTGCCAGCAGCTTACGGTTTCTTAATGAGCAGTTCTTC	CASSLRFLNEQFF
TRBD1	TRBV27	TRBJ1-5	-	TGTGCCACCCGGACAGGGGACCAGCCCCAGCATTTT	CATRTGDQPQHF
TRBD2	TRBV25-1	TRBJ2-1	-	TGTGCCAGCAGTCTCGGGGGGACCTACAATGAGCAGTTCTTC	CASSLGGTYNEQFF
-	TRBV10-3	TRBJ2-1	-	TGTGCCATCAGTGAGTCTGGGCTTCGCTCCTACAATGAGCAGTTCTTC	CAISESGLRSYNEQFF
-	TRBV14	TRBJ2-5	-	TGTGCCAGCAGCCATGCGTACCAAGAGACCCAGTACTTC	CASSHAYQETQYF
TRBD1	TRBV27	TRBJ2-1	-	TGTGCCAGCAGTTCAGGGGGCTACAATGAGCAGTTCTTC	CASSSGGYNEQFF
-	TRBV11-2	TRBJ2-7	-	TGTGCCAGCAGACACACAGGGTTCCACGAGCAGTACTTC	CASRHTGFHEQYF
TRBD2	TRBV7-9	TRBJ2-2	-	TGTGCCAGCAGCTTACCCCCGAGCGGGAGCGACGGGGAGCTGTTTTTT	CASSLPPSGSDGELFF
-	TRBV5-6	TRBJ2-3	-	TGTGCCAGCAGCTTGGCGGTACAGTTCACAGATACGCAGTATTTT	CASSLAVQFTDTQYF
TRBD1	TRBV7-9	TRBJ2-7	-	TGTGCCAGCAGCCGGGACAGGGCCTACGAGCAGTACTTC	CASSRDRAYEQYF
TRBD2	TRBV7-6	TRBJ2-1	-	TGTGCCAGCAGCTTTATGGCGGGAGGTTCCTACAATGAGCAGTTCTTC	CASSFMAGGSYNEQFF
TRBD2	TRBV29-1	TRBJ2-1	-	TGTCCGAGGGATCTGGGACTAGCGGGAGGGAACAATGAGCAGTTCTTC	CPRDLGLAGGNNEQFF
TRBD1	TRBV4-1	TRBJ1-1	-	TGCGCCAGCAGCCAAGAAATGACAGGGTTTTGGGCTGAAGCTTTCTTT	CASSQEMTGFWAEAFF
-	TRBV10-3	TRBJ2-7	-	TGTGCCACATCAATAGTTTGGAGGTGGGTGCAGCAGTACTTC	CATSIVWRWVQQYF
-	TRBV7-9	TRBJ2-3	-	TGTGCCAGCAGCTTAGGGTTCGCCGCACTTACAGATACGCAGTATTTT	CASSLGFAALTDTQYF
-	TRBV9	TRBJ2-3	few	TGTGCCAGCAGCGTCTCCGGGACTAGCACAGATACGCAGTATTTT	CASSVSGTSTDTQYF